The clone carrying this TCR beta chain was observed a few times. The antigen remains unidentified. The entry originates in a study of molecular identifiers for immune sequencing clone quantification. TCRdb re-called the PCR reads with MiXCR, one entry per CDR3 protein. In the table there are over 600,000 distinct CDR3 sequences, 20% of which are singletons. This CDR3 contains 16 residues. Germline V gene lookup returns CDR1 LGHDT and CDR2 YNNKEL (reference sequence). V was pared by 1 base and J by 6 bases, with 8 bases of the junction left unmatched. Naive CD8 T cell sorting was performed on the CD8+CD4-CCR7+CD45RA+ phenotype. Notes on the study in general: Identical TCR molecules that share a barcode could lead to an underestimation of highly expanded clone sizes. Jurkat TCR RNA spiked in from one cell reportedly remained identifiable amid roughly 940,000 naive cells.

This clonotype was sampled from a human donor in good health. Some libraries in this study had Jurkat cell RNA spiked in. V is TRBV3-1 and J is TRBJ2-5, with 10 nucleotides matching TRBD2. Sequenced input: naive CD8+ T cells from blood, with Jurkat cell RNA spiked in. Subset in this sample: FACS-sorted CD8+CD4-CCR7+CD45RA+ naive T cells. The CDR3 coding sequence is TGTGCCAGCAGCCAAGCGGGTTGGACTAGCGGAAAGACCCAGTACTTC. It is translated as CASSQAGWTSGKTQYF.